This is a list of T cell receptor beta chains from one sample in a study of blood T cell repertoires in COVID-19. This table comes from immunoSEQ multiplex PCR, and its TCRdb copy is limited to in-frame clones, with some not included. The table records more than 200,000 clones, roughly nine tenths of them present only once. Sequencing input: peripheral blood. The receptors originated from a woman in her 50s with acute or convalescent COVID-19. Both conserved end residues are part of each CDR3. A D gene is named only where the DNA matches it firmly. Clone size appears in some rows only: once, few, many, or a class for an expanded clone.

V: TRBV11-3; J: TRBJ2-5; size: .; D: TRBD2; CDR3: CASSSSLAGDQETQYF; DNA: TGTGCCAGCAGCTCCTCACTAGCGGGGGACCAAGAGACCCAGTACTTC
V: TRBV23-1; J: TRBJ1-2; size: once; D: .; CDR3: CASSQSKPGNYTF; DNA: TGCGCCAGCAGTCAATCTAAACCAGGGAACTACACCTTC
V: TRBV11-2; J: TRBJ2-7; size: .; D: TRBD2; CDR3: CASSLGAGGLYEQYF; DNA: TGTGCCAGCAGCTTAGGGGCGGGAGGTTTGTACGAGCAGTACTTC
V: TRBV11-3; J: TRBJ1-1; size: few; D: .; CDR3: CASSITGTRNTEAFF; DNA: TGTGCCAGCAGCATAACCGGGACAAGGAACACTGAAGCTTTCTTT
V: TRBV6-5; J: TRBJ2-7; size: .; D: TRBD1; CDR3: CASSRQGNGEQYF; DNA: TGTGCCAGCAGCCGACAGGGGAACGGCGAGCAGTACTTC
V: TRBV5-1; J: TRBJ2-2; size: .; D: TRBD1; CDR3: CASSLGTGTTGELFF; DNA: TGCGCCAGCAGCTTGGGGACAGGGACCACCGGGGAGCTGTTTTTT
V: TRBV4-1; J: TRBJ1-2; size: .; D: .; CDR3: CASSQDVTTLEYGYTF; DNA: TGCGCCAGCAGCCAAGATGTAACGACCCTGGAGTATGGCTACACCTTC
V: TRBV25-1; J: TRBJ2-3; size: .; D: .; CDR3: CASSGGLGLADTQYF; DNA: TGTGCCAGCAGTGGGGGGTTGGGACTCGCAGATACGCAGTATTTT
V: TRBV6-2/TRBV6-3; J: TRBJ2-1; size: .; D: TRBD2; CDR3: CASSYPKSGLAGGPGEQFF; DNA: TGTGCCAGCAGTTACCCGAAAAGCGGACTAGCGGGAGGGCCGGGTGAGCAGTTCTTC
V: TRBV29-1; J: TRBJ2-1; size: .; D: .; CDR3: CSVVSGYNEQFF; DNA: TGCAGCGTTGTTTCAGGCTACAATGAGCAGTTCTTC
V: TRBV7-9; J: TRBJ1-2; size: .; D: TRBD1; CDR3: CASSLSTGGGYTF; DNA: TGTGCCAGCAGCTTGTCAACAGGGGGCGGCTACACCTTC
V: TRBV15; J: TRBJ1-1; size: .; D: .; CDR3: CATSRDKGSEAFF; DNA: TGTGCCACCAGCAGAGATAAGGGGTCTGAAGCTTTCTTT
V: TRBV15; J: TRBJ2-3; size: .; D: .; CDR3: CATSSRLPRDTQYF; DNA: TGTGCCACCAGCAGCCGACTACCTCGGGATACGCAGTATTTT
V: TRBV11-2; J: TRBJ2-5; size: .; D: TRBD2; CDR3: CASSPGTTKQGETQYF; DNA: TGTGCCAGCAGCCCCGGGACTACCAAGCAGGGCGAGACCCAGTACTTC
V: TRBV2; J: TRBJ1-4; size: .; D: .; CDR3: CASMRTTNEKLFF; DNA: TGTGCCAGCATGAGGACAACTAATGAAAAACTGTTTTTT
V: TRBV7-9; J: TRBJ2-2; size: .; D: .; CDR3: CASSARGGSAGELFF; DNA: TGTGCCAGCAGCGCACGAGGGGGATCGGCCGGGGAGCTGTTTTTT
V: TRBV6-6; J: TRBJ1-5; size: .; D: TRBD1; CDR3: CASSSRQGGQPQHF; DNA: TGTGCCAGCAGTTCACGACAGGGGGGACAGCCCCAGCATTTT
V: TRBV11-2; J: TRBJ2-1; size: .; D: TRBD2; CDR3: CASSLEPVAGDKNNEQFF; DNA: TGTGCCAGCAGCTTAGAACCCGTTGCGGGAGATAAGAACAATGAGCAGTTCTTC
V: TRBV10-2; J: TRBJ1-2; size: .; D: TRBD1; CDR3: CASSEDRGLYYGYTF; DNA: TGCGCCAGCAGTGAGGACAGGGGGCTTTACTATGGCTACACCTTC
V: TRBV9; J: TRBJ2-1; size: .; D: TRBD2; CDR3: CASSVSGSYNEQFF; DNA: TGTGCCAGCAGCGTTAGCGGGAGCTACAATGAGCAGTTCTTC
V: TRBV25-1; J: TRBJ2-3; size: .; D: TRBD2; CDR3: CASSQIAGGFPRTDTQYF; DNA: TGTGCCAGCAGCCAAATAGCGGGAGGATTTCCTCGCACAGATACGCAGTATTTT
V: TRBV29-1; J: TRBJ2-5; size: .; D: TRBD1; CDR3: CSVGRDSRETQYF; DNA: TGCAGCGTCGGCCGGGACAGCAGAGAGACCCAGTACTTC
V: TRBV19; J: TRBJ2-7; size: once; D: TRBD1; CDR3: CASSWTGNDEQYF; DNA: TGTGCCAGTAGTTGGACAGGGAACGACGAGCAGTACTTC
V: TRBV5-6; J: TRBJ2-4; size: few; D: .; CDR3: CASSSRGLDKNIQYF; DNA: TGTGCCAGCAGCAGCCGAGGTTTAGACAAAAACATTCAGTACTTC
V: TRBV11-3; J: TRBJ2-3; size: .; D: TRBD2; CDR3: CASSRLAGPTDTQYF; DNA: TGTGCCAGCAGCCGACTAGCGGGACCCACAGATACGCAGTATTTT
V: TRBV9; J: TRBJ2-6; size: few; D: TRBD1; CDR3: CASSAPRGLAGANVLTF; DNA: TGTGCCAGCAGCGCCCCTAGGGGGCTGGCTGGGGCCAACGTCCTGACTTTC
V: TRBV30; J: TRBJ2-1; size: .; D: TRBD1; CDR3: CAWSLTGDEQFF; DNA: TGTGCCTGGAGTTTGACAGGGGATGAGCAGTTCTTC
V: TRBV3-1/TRBV3-2; J: TRBJ2-5; size: .; D: .; CDR3: CASSLTDGRETQYF; DNA: TGTGCCAGCAGCCTAACGGACGGGAGAGAGACCCAGTACTTC
V: TRBV3-1/TRBV3-2; J: TRBJ1-2; size: .; D: TRBD1; CDR3: CASSQEYRGKDGYTF; DNA: TGTGCCAGCAGCCAAGAATACAGGGGGAAAGATGGCTACACCTTC
V: TRBV12-3/TRBV12-4; J: TRBJ1-1; size: .; D: TRBD1; CDR3: CASSLLTGGLAFF; DNA: TGTGCCAGCAGTTTACTGACAGGGGGTTTGGCTTTCTTT
V: TRBV29-1; J: TRBJ2-2; size: .; D: .; CDR3: CSVARSGSLYTGELFF; DNA: TGCAGCGTTGCCCGCAGCGGATCTCTTTACACCGGGGAGCTGTTTTTT
V: TRBV6-5; J: TRBJ1-6; size: .; D: .; CDR3: CASRGPTGNSPLHF; DNA: TGTGCCAGCAGGGGGCCCACTGGAAATTCACCCCTCCACTTT
V: TRBV6-6; J: TRBJ2-2; size: few; D: .; CDR3: CASSYILRGELFF; DNA: TGTGCCAGCAGTTACATCCTCAGGGGGGAGCTGTTTTTT
V: TRBV18; J: TRBJ2-7; size: .; D: .; CDR3: CASSPPGRGDEQYF; DNA: TGTGCCAGCTCACCACCGGGCAGGGGAGACGAGCAGTACTTC
V: TRBV7-9; J: TRBJ1-1; size: .; D: TRBD1; CDR3: CASSLGTGRAEAFF; DNA: TGTGCCAGCAGCTTGGGGACAGGGAGGGCTGAAGCTTTCTTT
V: TRBV7-9; J: TRBJ2-7; size: .; D: .; CDR3: CASSLGGDEQYF; DNA: TGTGCCAGCAGCTTGGGTGGAGACGAGCAGTACTTC
V: TRBV6-6; J: TRBJ1-2; size: .; D: .; CDR3: CASSYPGHPHYGYTF; DNA: TGTGCCAGCAGTTACCCGGGACACCCACACTATGGCTACACCTTC
V: TRBV12-3/TRBV12-4; J: TRBJ2-5; size: .; D: TRBD2; CDR3: CASSGTSGVSQYF; DNA: TGTGCCAGCAGTGGGACTAGCGGGGTTTCCCAGTACTTC
V: TRBV6-2/TRBV6-3; J: TRBJ2-1; size: .; D: TRBD2; CDR3: CASSYSSSGGSSYNEQFF; DNA: TGTGCCAGCAGTTACTCGTCTTCGGGAGGGAGCTCCTACAATGAGCAGTTCTTC
V: TRBV10-3; J: TRBJ2-7; size: .; D: TRBD1; CDR3: CAISPGTGYYEQYF; DNA: TGTGCCATCAGTCCCGGGACAGGATATTACGAGCAGTACTTC
V: TRBV11-3; J: TRBJ2-7; size: .; D: .; CDR3: CASSLVGEQYF; DNA: TGTGCCAGCAGCTTAGTCGGGGAGCAGTACTTC
V: TRBV20-1; J: TRBJ2-1; size: .; D: TRBD2; CDR3: CSASDSGRANEQFF; DNA: TGCAGTGCTAGTGATAGCGGGAGGGCGAATGAGCAGTTCTTC
V: TRBV24-1; J: TRBJ1-1; size: .; D: TRBD1; CDR3: CATSGGTGGENTEAFF; DNA: TGTGCCACCAGTGGGGGGACAGGGGGTGAGAACACTGAAGCTTTCTTT
V: TRBV5-1; J: TRBJ1-1; size: .; D: TRBD1; CDR3: CASSLLGQGGTEAFF; DNA: TGCGCCAGCAGCCTGTTGGGACAGGGAGGAACTGAAGCTTTCTTT
V: TRBV5-1; J: TRBJ2-1; size: .; D: TRBD1; CDR3: CASSSWTGGSYNEQFF; DNA: TGCGCCAGCAGCTCGTGGACAGGGGGATCCTACAATGAGCAGTTCTTC
V: TRBV7-3; J: TRBJ2-2; size: .; D: TRBD1; CDR3: CASSPGQGATGELFF; DNA: TGTGCCAGCAGCCCGGGACAGGGTGCCACCGGGGAGCTGTTTTTT
V: TRBV7-9; J: TRBJ2-5; size: .; D: .; CDR3: CASSLVNGETQYF; DNA: TGTGCCAGCAGCTTAGTAAACGGGGAGACCCAGTACTTC
V: TRBV30; J: TRBJ2-2; size: .; D: .; CDR3: CAWSQQETGELFF; DNA: TGTGCCTGGAGTCAACAGGAAACCGGGGAGCTGTTTTTT
V: TRBV5-1; J: TRBJ2-3; size: .; D: TRBD2; CDR3: CASSFGLAGDPDTQYF; DNA: TGCGCCAGCAGCTTCGGACTAGCGGGAGATCCAGATACGCAGTATTTT
V: TRBV27; J: TRBJ2-3; size: .; D: .; CDR3: CASSSTADTQYF; DNA: TGTGCCAGCAGTAGCACTGCAGATACGCAGTATTTT
V: TRBV30; J: TRBJ1-2; size: few; D: TRBD1; CDR3: CAWSDNRGYGYTF; DNA: TGTGCCTGGAGTGACAACAGGGGCTATGGCTACACCTTC
V: TRBV5-4; J: TRBJ2-7; size: .; D: TRBD1; CDR3: CASSYNRGSHEQYF; DNA: TGTGCCAGCAGTTATAACAGGGGTAGCCACGAGCAGTACTTC
V: TRBV2; J: TRBJ2-3; size: once; D: .; CDR3: CASMESDTQYF; DNA: TGTGCCAGCATGGAGTCAGATACGCAGTATTTT
V: TRBV18; J: TRBJ2-3; size: .; D: .; CDR3: CASSPLRADTQYF; DNA: TGTGCCAGCTCACCACTTCGGGCAGATACGCAGTATTTT
V: TRBV15; J: TRBJ2-5; size: .; D: TRBD2; CDR3: CATSRDRTSGASGTQYF; DNA: TGTGCCACCAGCAGAGATCGGACTAGCGGAGCCAGTGGGACCCAGTACTTC
V: TRBV3-1/TRBV3-2; J: TRBJ2-1; size: .; D: TRBD2; CDR3: CASTAPGGYNEQFF; DNA: TGTGCCAGCACCGCCCCGGGGGGCTACAATGAGCAGTTCTTC
V: TRBV9; J: TRBJ2-3; size: .; D: TRBD1; CDR3: CASSPGQGGTDTQYF; DNA: TGTGCCAGCAGCCCCGGACAGGGCGGAACAGATACGCAGTATTTT
V: TRBV5-6; J: TRBJ1-1; size: .; D: .; CDR3: CASSLLNTEAFF; DNA: TGTGCCAGCAGCCTACTCAACACTGAAGCTTTCTTT